What follows are 27 T cell receptor beta chains derived from one specimen sequenced in a study of shared T cell receptors in the human thymus. TCRdb's copy holds only in-frame clones and misses some; the assay was immunoSEQ multiplex PCR. The sample carries some 700,000 clones, over 75% recorded once. This sample was also put to use in a study of human thymus T cells.

The source material was thymocytes. The receptor set was obtained from a boy in the first two years of life with a congenital heart defect.

In DNA, the CDR3 is TGCGCCAGCAGCTTCACTGGCGGAGCCCCCTACGAGCAGTACTTC. Translation gives CASSFTGGAPYEQYF. The chain is built from TRBV5-1 and TRBJ2-5; D call uncertain. TRBJ2-7 matches the DNA end more closely, so the J call is doubtful. CDR1 SGHRS and CDR2 YFSETQ come from the germline V gene. The length of the CDR3 is 15 residues.

V is TRBV19 and J is TRBJ2-7; perhaps TRBD1 as D (6 bases). CDR1 is LNHDA and CDR2 is SQIVND in the germline V gene (reference sequence). The CDR3 sequence is 16 residues long. V gave up 2 bases and J gave up 5 bases, with 19 bases separating them. The DNA of the CDR3 is TGTGCCAGTAGTATACGGTCGGGGCAGGGGTCCCACGAGCAGTACTTC. Translation gives CASSIRSGQGSHEQYF. The full variable domain, completed using reference TRBV19 and TRBJ2-7, is DGGITQSPKYLFRKEGQNVTLSCEQNLNHDAMYWYRQDPGQGLRLIYYSQIVNDFQKGDIAEGYSVSREKKESFPLTVTSAQKNPTAFYLCASSIRSGQGSHEQYFGPGTRLTVT.

The chain has TRBV4-3 and TRBJ2-5; TRBD1 matches at 7 bases. Germline CDR1 is LGHNA and CDR2 is YSLEER. CDR3 length equals 14 residues. V lost 3 bases to trimming and J lost 2 bases; unmatched junction nucleotides: 3. In DNA form, the CDR3 reads TGCGCCAGCAGCCACCTGACAGGGCAAGAGACCCAGTACTTC. Protein: CASSHLTGQETQYF.

The chain carries TRBV7-9 and TRBJ2-2; TRBD1 agrees at 10 bases. CDR1 is SEHNR, CDR2 FQNEAQ, per germline (reference sequence). J lost 7 bases, V lost 3 bases, and 5 bases had no gene match. This CDR3 has 15 residues. CDR3 coding DNA: TGTGCCAGCAGCTTCGAGACAGGGGGCGGCGGGGAGCTGTTTTTT. It translates to CASSFETGGGGELFF. Based on the CDR3 plus reference TRBV7-9 and TRBJ2-2, the full variable domain is DTGVSQNPRHKITKRGQNVTFRCDPISEHNRLYWYRQTLGQGPEFLTYFQNEAQLEKSRLLSDRFSAERPKGSFSTLEIQRTEQGDSAMYLCASSFETGGGGELFFGEGSRLTVL.

The chain links TRBV9 to TRBJ2-7, with D perhaps TRBD2 (6 bases). This CDR3 region has 16 residues. The germline V and J ends were trimmed by 0 bases and 7 bases, with 20 bases remaining between them. Germline-derived CDR1 and CDR2 are SGDLS and YYNGEE. CDR3 in amino acids: CASSVGLVGAHREQYF. DNA of the CDR3: TGTGCCAGCAGCGTAGGACTAGTTGGGGCCCATCGGGAGCAGTACTTC.

The rearrangement joins TRBV6-1 to TRBJ2-1; TRBD1 agrees at 8 bases. The CDR3 covers 16 residues. The germline V gene has CDR1 MNHNS and CDR2 SASEGT. Trimming cost V 4 bases and J 4 bases; bases outside gene matches: 9. As DNA, the CDR3 is TGTGCCAGCAGTGGGGACAGGTCCTTTGGGTACAATGAGCAGTTCTTC. Its protein is CASSGDRSFGYNEQFF.

The chain joins TRBV11-2 to TRBJ2-1; 10 bases align to TRBD1. The trim removed 5 bases at V and 1 base at J, leaving 5 bases unmatched. Germline V lookup: CDR1 SGHAT, CDR2 FQNNGV. The length of the CDR3 is 16 residues. The CDR3 nucleotides read TGTGCCAGCAGCGGGAGGACAGGGGGATCCTACAATGAGCAGTTCTTC. It translates to CASSGRTGGSYNEQFF.

The gene calls are TRBV27 and TRBJ2-3; D might be TRBD2 (6 bases). CDR3 length equals 17 residues. Germline V lookup: CDR1 MNHEY, CDR2 SMNVEV (reference sequence). Trimming pared 6 bases from V and 1 base from J, leaving 20 bases between. In DNA form, the CDR3 reads TGTGCCAGCAGCCGCGAGGGGCGGGGACGGGGCACAGATACGCAGTATTTT. Its translation: CASSREGRGRGTDTQYF.

This clone occurred a few times. V and J are TRBV11-2 and TRBJ2-7, with 7 bases fitting TRBD2. The CDR3 is made up of 13 amino acids. Germline V lookup: CDR1 SGHAT, CDR2 FQNNGV. The V and J ends lost 8 bases and 6 bases, in that order; junction bases with no gene match: 10. The CDR3 nucleotides read TGTGCCAGCTCTCAGGGAGGGCCGGGCGAGCAGTACTTC. It encodes CASSQGGPGEQYF.

The V call is TRBV5-4, the J call TRBJ1-1; D unclear. The CDR3 has 14 residues. Looked up from germline, CDR1 is SGHNT and CDR2 is YYREEE (reference sequence). V was pared by 4 bases and J by 0 bases, with 10 bases between. As DNA, the CDR3 is TGTGCCAGCAGCCCCAGGCCCATGAACACTGAAGCTTTCTTT. Residues: CASSPRPMNTEAFF. The variable domain in full, completed from reference TRBV5-4 and TRBJ1-1, reads ETGVTQSPTHLIKTRGQQVTLRCSSQSGHNTVSWYQQALGQGPQFIFQYYREEENGRGNFPPRFSGLQFPNYSSELNVNALELDDSALYLCASSPRPMNTEAFFGQGTRLTVV.

V usage is TRBV7-8 and J usage is TRBJ2-7; TRBD2 matches 7 bases. The V gene end was trimmed by 1 base and the J gene end by 2 bases; junction bases not matched to a gene: 2. Germline CDR1 and CDR2: SGHVS and FQNEAQ. CDR3 length equals 14 residues. CDR3 sequence: CASSLVSGAYEQYF. DNA of the CDR3: TGTGCCAGCAGCTTAGTAAGCGGGGCCTACGAGCAGTACTTC.

Comment on this clone: This CDR3 is also generated by other DNA sequences in the sample. The chain uses TRBV4-1 and TRBJ2-7; 12 bases are a match to TRBD2. After removal of 1 base from V and 2 bases from J, the junction contained 0 bases not matched to a gene. The CDR3 is made up of 15 amino acids. Looked up from germline, CDR1 is MGHRA and CDR2 is YSYEKL. The CDR3: CASSQGLAGAYEQYF. The CDR3 DNA reads TGCGCCAGCAGCCAAGGACTAGCGGGAGCCTACGAGCAGTACTTC.

The genes are TRBV27 and TRBJ1-5; no firm D call. CDR3 length: 13 residues. The ends were cut back, 2 bases at V and 6 bases at J, with 8 bases in the middle. Germline CDR1 reads MNHEY; CDR2 reads SMNVEV (reference sequence). CDR3 nucleotides: TGTGCCAGCAGTTTAAGAGAGAGTCAGCCCCAGCATTTT. Translation: CASSLRESQPQHF.

The V call is TRBV29-1, the J call TRBJ2-3; tentatively, D is TRBD1 (6 bases). V was clipped by 7 bases and J by 2 bases, with 16 bases between them. CDR1 is SQVTM and CDR2 is ANQGSEA in the germline V gene. The CDR3 is 14 amino acids. This CDR3 reads CSEAEGVHTDTQYF. The CDR3 DNA reads TGCAGCGAGGCCGAGGGGGTACACACAGATACGCAGTATTTT.

This clone was seen only once. The chain recombines TRBV6-8 with TRBJ2-1, with D possibly being TRBD1 (5 bases). V was cut by 10 bases and J by 4 bases, with 17 bases left in between. In germline, CDR1 is MNHGY, CDR2 SAAAGT. CDR3 length equals 14 residues. CDR3 in DNA: TGTGCCACCACGCTAAGGACATCTTACAATGAGCAGTTCTTC. The encoded protein is CATTLRTSYNEQFF.

CDR3 region: CATSREGHGREQYF. CDR3 coding DNA: TGTGCCACCAGCAGAGAAGGACACGGGAGAGAGCAGTACTTC. V gene TRBV15 combines with J gene TRBJ2-7; a weak D match, TRBD2 (6 bases). V lost 0 bases to trimming and J lost 7 bases, with 13 bases between them. Germline assignment: CDR1 LNHNV and CDR2 YYDKDF (reference sequence). The CDR3 runs to 14 residues.

V is TRBV7-9 and J is TRBJ1-5; D is unclear. Trimming removed 3 bases at V and 6 bases at J, with 9 bases between. The CDR3 length is 13 residues. The germline CDR1 and CDR2 sequences are SEHNR and FQNEAQ (reference sequence). The DNA of the CDR3 is TGTGCCAGCAGCTTTGCAACGGGTCAGCCCCAGCATTTT. Protein sequence: CASSFATGQPQHF.

This sequence joins TRBV4-1 and TRBJ2-7; tentative D call: TRBD2 (6 bases). CDR1 is MGHRA, CDR2 YSYEKL, per germline. The CDR3 is 16 amino acids. Trimming left V 0 bases short and J 1 base short, with 13 bases between. CDR3: CASSQEGSSGSYEQYF. CDR3 nucleotides: TGCGCCAGCAGCCAAGAGGGGAGTAGCGGTTCCTACGAGCAGTACTTC.

The CDR3 protein is CASDGQGSDTGELFF. The CDR3, as DNA: TGTGCCAGCGACGGACAGGGGTCCGACACCGGGGAGCTGTTTTTT. The V call is TRBV11-2, the J call TRBJ2-2; 9 nucleotides match TRBD1. With 8 bases clipped from V and 3 bases from J, the junction kept 7 bases outside the gene matches. Germline CDR1 reads SGHAT; CDR2 reads FQNNGV. The CDR3 runs to 15 residues. The whole variable domain, remainder taken from reference TRBV11-2 and TRBJ2-2, is EAGVAQSPRYKIIEKRQSVAFWCNPISGHATLYWYQQILGQGPKLLIQFQNNGVVDDSQLPKDRFSAERLKGVDSTLKIQPAKLEDSAVYLCASDGQGSDTGELFFGEGSRLTVL.

This clone was counted only a few times. The rearrangement uses TRBV6-1 and TRBJ2-5; TRBD1 matches 10 bases. The CDR3 runs 15 residues. Germline loops: CDR1 MNHNS, CDR2 SASEGT. With 1 base clipped from V and 5 bases from J, the junction kept 4 bases outside the gene matches. This CDR3 reads CASSEVTGGEETQYF. The CDR3 region has the DNA TGTGCCAGCAGTGAAGTGACAGGGGGCGAGGAGACCCAGTACTTC.

The V call is TRBV5-6, the J call TRBJ2-7; the match to TRBD2 covers 8 bases. The germline V gene encodes CDR1 SGHDT and CDR2 YYEEEE. V gave up 2 bases and J gave up 3 bases; unmatched junction bases: 4. The CDR3 length is 14 residues. In DNA, the CDR3 is TGTGCCAGCAGCTTAGCGGGAGCAGGCTACGAGCAGTACTTC. This gives the protein CASSLAGAGYEQYF.

This clone was seen a few times. The rearrangement links TRBV11-2 to TRBJ2-7, with 8 positions matching TRBD2. Germline lookup yields CDR1 SGHAT and CDR2 FQNNGV. V lost 0 bases to trimming and J lost 1 base; unmatched junction nucleotides: 8. The CDR3 is made up of 17 amino acids. Here the CDR3 DNA reads TGTGCCAGCAGCTTAGACAGAGCGGGAGAGGAATCCTACGAGCAGTACTTC. Translated: CASSLDRAGEESYEQYF.

This sequence joins TRBV7-2 and TRBJ2-5; unclear D gene. V was cut by 4 bases and J by 5 bases, with 20 bases left in between. The CDR3 covers 16 residues. The germline CDR1 and CDR2 sequences are SGHTA and FQGNSA. CDR3 in DNA: TGTGCCAGCAGCTCATCAGGTTCCGCCGACGAGGAGACCCAGTACTTC. This translates into CASSSSGSADEETQYF. Full variable domain (outside the CDR3, taken from reference TRBV7-2 and TRBJ2-5): GAGVSQSPSNKVTEKGKDVELRCDPISGHTALYWYRQSLGQGLEFLIYFQGNSAPDKSGLPSDRFSAERTGGSVSTLTIQRTQQEDSAVYLCASSSSGSADEETQYFGPGTRLLVL.

This sequence joins TRBV12-5 and TRBJ2-1, with 12 bases that match TRBD1. Per germline, CDR1 LGHNT and CDR2 FRNRAP. This CDR3 spans 15 amino acids. Trimming took 8 bases from V and 8 from J; bases not matched to a gene: 10. The CDR3 DNA reads TGTGCTAGTACGACCGGGACAGGGGGCCTGGATGAGCAGTTCTTC. Its translation: CASTTGTGGLDEQFF.

The chain is built from TRBV10-2 and TRBJ2-5, with 7 bases fitting TRBD2. CDR3 size: 21 residues. CDR1 and CDR2 (germline): WSHSY, SAAADI. The ends lost 2 bases at V and 2 bases at J; junction bases unmatched: 23. CDR3 residues: CASSETMTATGTTSIQETQYF. As DNA, the CDR3 is TGCGCCAGCAGTGAGACGATGACAGCGACCGGGACTACATCGATACAAGAGACCCAGTACTTC.

The chain recombines TRBV15 with TRBJ2-5, with TRBD1 matching 7 bases. The CDR3 is made up of 12 amino acids. CDR1 and CDR2 from the germline V gene are LNHNV and YYDKDF (reference sequence). V lost 8 bases to trimming and J lost 2 bases; unmatched junction nucleotides: 2. The CDR3 DNA reads TGTGCCACCTCCAGGGGGCAAGAGACCCAGTACTTC. As protein: CATSRGQETQYF.

This clone was observed a few times. J is TRBJ2-2 and V is TRBV7-2, with a weak D call TRBD2 (6 bases). Germline lookup yields CDR1 SGHTA and CDR2 FQGNSA. Trimming removed 3 bases at V and 2 bases at J, with 16 bases between. This CDR3 is built from 17 residues. The CDR3 protein is CASSLGIRRVNTGELFF. CDR3 nucleotides: TGTGCCAGCAGCTTGGGCATTAGGAGGGTTAACACCGGGGAGCTGTTTTTT. Filled out from reference TRBV7-2 and TRBJ2-2, the complete variable domain reads GAGVSQSPSNKVTEKGKDVELRCDPISGHTALYWYRQSLGQGLEFLIYFQGNSAPDKSGLPSDRFSAERTGGSVSTLTIQRTQQEDSAVYLCASSLGIRRVNTGELFFGEGSRLTVL.